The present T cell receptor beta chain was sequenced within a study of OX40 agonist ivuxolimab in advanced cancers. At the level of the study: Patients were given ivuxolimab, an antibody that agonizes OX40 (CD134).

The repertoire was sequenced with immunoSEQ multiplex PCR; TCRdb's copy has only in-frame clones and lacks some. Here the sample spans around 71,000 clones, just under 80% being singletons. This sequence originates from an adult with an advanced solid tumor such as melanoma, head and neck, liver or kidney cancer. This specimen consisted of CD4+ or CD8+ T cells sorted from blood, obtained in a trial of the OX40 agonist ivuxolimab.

CDR3 loop: CASSVGLATETQYF. CDR3 bases: TGTGCCAGCAGTGTTGGACTAGCAACGGAGACCCAGTACTTC. The gene calls are TRBV6-1 and TRBJ2-5; 8 bases agree with TRBD2. The CDR3 sequence is 14 residues long. The trim removed 4 bases at V and 5 bases at J, leaving 6 bases unmatched. Germline V gene data show CDR1 as MNHNS and CDR2 as SASEGT.